This T cell receptor (beta chain) was identified in a study of blood T cell repertoires in COVID-19. Study-wide background: Samples came from the United States, Italy and Spain, spanning acute and convalescent COVID-19. From T cells, B-cell-depleted T cells, or PBMCs came the material, which was cDNA or gDNA.

The germline V gene encodes CDR1 KGHSH and CDR2 LQKENI. The CDR3 has 13 amino acids. The V end lost 6 bases, the J end lost 6 bases, and 14 bases lay between the germline ends. Study processing details: The assay estimated nucleated cells by amplifying reference gene primers. Libraries were prepared by immunoSEQ multiplex PCR; TCRdb keeps only in-frame clonotypes and omits some of them. V and J calls and clone size are copied from that table; D and trimming were computed from the DNA. Among 60,000 to 80,000 clones, roughly 85% were seen once, and the ten largest hold 1% to 1.5%. The sample taken for sequencing was peripheral blood. The receptor was derived from a woman aged 80 or over with acute or convalescent COVID-19. This chain uses TRBV18 with TRBJ1-2; a possible D gene is TRBD1 (5 bases). The CDR3 loop is CASSGGTEDGYTF. The CDR3, as DNA: TGTGCCAGCTCGGGCGGGACTGAAGATGGCTACACCTTC.